This T cell receptor (beta chain) was identified in a study of cytomegalovirus exposure and HLA in healthy donors. PCR amplification relied on 60 Vbeta primers (plus 13 Jbeta primers). The table came from immunoSEQ multiplex PCR; TCRdb's copy has only in-frame clones and leaves some out. The profile shows 150,000 to 200,000 clones, over 70% of them singletons. V was pared by 5 bases and J by 5 bases, with 8 bases of the junction left unmatched. From germline, CDR1 is SGHVS and CDR2 FNYEAQ. The CDR3 loop spans 15 amino acids. The count of this clone is one. Its specificity is not known. Regarding the study as a whole: There were some public TCRs occurring in many donors, but most TCR sequences were rare. Researchers reported in a later analysis that common viral pathogens appeared linked to several top clusters. Reportedly, cytomegalovirus status was diagnosed with high sensitivity and specificity. Researchers reported from a later analysis that most CMV-associated TCR beta chains appeared HLA-restricted.

The chain uses TRBV7-6 and TRBJ2-1, with 8 nucleotides matching TRBD2. The clonotype was recovered from a young man in good health and CMV-seronegative. Source material: PBMCs. CDR3 DNA sequence: TGTGCCAGCAGCCCCCGGGCTAGCGGGCACAATGAGCAGTTCTTC. Amino acids: CASSPRASGHNEQFF.